The T cell receptor beta chain under discussion was sequenced for a study of cytomegalovirus exposure and HLA in healthy donors. Study information: The approximately 670 first-cohort repertoires and the roughly 120 validation repertoires shared the same platform, a later analysis reported. Study-wide results and limits: Cytomegalovirus-associated status was assigned to 150 or so TCR beta chains. Cytomegalovirus status, reportedly, was diagnosed with high specificity and sensitivity by the classifier.

The donors formed part of the approximately 120-subject validation cohort, distinct from the roughly 700-subject first cohort. Clones were read by immunoSEQ multiplex PCR, and TCRdb kept only the in-frame ones, dropping some. Of about 240,000 clones listed, 75% to 90% are singletons. This clone was seen a single time. What it binds is not known. CDR1 is LGHNT, CDR2 FRNRAP, per germline. Trimming left V 2 bases short and J 6 bases short, with 11 bases between. CDR3 size: 13 residues. The clonotype comes from a woman in her twenties or thirties in good health and CMV-seropositive. This sequence joins TRBV12-5 and TRBJ2-7; no firm D call. The source material was PBMCs. CDR3 nucleotide sequence: TGTGCTAGTGGTTTGCCCCCCTTTCCCGAGCAGTACTTC. Its protein is CASGLPPFPEQYF.